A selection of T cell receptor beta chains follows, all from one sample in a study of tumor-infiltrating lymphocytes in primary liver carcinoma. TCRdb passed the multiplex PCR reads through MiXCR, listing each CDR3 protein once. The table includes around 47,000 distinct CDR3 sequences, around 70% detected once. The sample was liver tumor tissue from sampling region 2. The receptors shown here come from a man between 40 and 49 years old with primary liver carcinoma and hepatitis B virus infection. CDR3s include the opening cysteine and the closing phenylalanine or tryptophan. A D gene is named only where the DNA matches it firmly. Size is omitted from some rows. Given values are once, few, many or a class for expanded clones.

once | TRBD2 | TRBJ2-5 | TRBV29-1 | CSILTSAETQYF | TGCAGTATACTAACTAGCGCAGAGACCCAGTACTTC
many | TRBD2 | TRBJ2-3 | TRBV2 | CARRKSLSGSSDTQYF | TGTGCCAGGCGGAAGAGTTTGAGCGGGAGTTCAGATACGCAGTATTTT
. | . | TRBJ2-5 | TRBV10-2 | CANSAAGRQETQYF | TGCGCCAATAGTGCGGCGGGACGACAAGAGACCCAGTACTTC
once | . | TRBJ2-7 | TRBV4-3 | CPSSQGVGEQYF | TGCCCCAGCAGCCAAGGAGTGGGAGAGCAGTACTTC
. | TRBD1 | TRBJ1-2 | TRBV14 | CTSSPRQGEGYTF | TGCACCAGCAGCCCCCGACAGGGAGAAGGCTACACCTTC
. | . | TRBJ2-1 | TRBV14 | CASSQGRVNGQFF | TGTGCCAGCAGCCAGGGCAGGGTTAATGGGCAGTTCTTC
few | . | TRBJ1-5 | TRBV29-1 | CSREQANQPQHF | TGCAGCAGGGAACAGGCAAATCAGCCCCAGCATTTT
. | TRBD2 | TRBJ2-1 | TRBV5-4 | CACGWGGNEQFF | TGTGCCTGCGGCTGGGGAGGGAATGAGCAGTTCTTC
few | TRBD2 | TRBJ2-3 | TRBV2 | CASSVISGRSNTDTQYF | TGTGCCAGCAGTGTCATCAGCGGGAGGTCCAACACAGATACGCAGTATTTT
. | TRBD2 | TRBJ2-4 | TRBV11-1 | CTSSFPGTSRTKNIQYF | TGTACCAGCAGCTTTCCCGGGACTAGCAGGACCAAGAACATTCAGTACTTT
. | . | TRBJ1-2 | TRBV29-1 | CSADAEEGVDGYTF | TGCAGCGCTGATGCGGAAGAAGGGGTGGACGGCTACACCTTC
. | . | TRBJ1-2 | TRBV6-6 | CASSEGLAGGGYGYTF | TGTGCCAGCAGCGAAGGTCTGGCCGGAGGAGGGTATGGCTACACCTTC
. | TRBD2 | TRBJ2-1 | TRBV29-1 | CSVSSGSFEQFF | TGCAGCGTCTCTAGCGGGAGTTTTGAGCAGTTCTTC
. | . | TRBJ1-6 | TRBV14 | CVSSHSEENSPVHF | TGTGTCAGCAGCCACTCAGAGGAAAATTCACCCGTCCACTTT
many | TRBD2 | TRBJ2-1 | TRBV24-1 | CATSDHQGTSGRINEQFF | TGTGCCACCAGTGATCACCAGGGAACTAGCGGGAGAATCAATGAGCAGTTCTTC
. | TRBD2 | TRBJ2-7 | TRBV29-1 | CSGLLAGGHEQYF | TGCAGTGGGCTATTAGCGGGAGGGCACGAGCAGTACTTC
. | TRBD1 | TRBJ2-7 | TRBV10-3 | CVIRMDRADEQYF | TGTGTCATCAGGATGGACAGGGCCGACGAGCAGTACTTC
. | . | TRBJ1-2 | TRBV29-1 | CSDKIGTDGYTF | TGCAGCGACAAGATAGGGACGGATGGCTACACCTTC
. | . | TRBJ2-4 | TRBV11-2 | CASNTSAVANNIQYF | TGTGCCAGCAACACTTCGGCGGTAGCAAATAACATTCAGTACTTC
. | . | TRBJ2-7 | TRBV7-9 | CASGLARNFVYEQYF | TGTGCCAGCGGCTTAGCGAGAAATTTTGTCTACGAGCAGTACTTC
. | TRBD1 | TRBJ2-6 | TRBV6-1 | CANTEQGLAEANVPTF | TGTGCCAACACCGAACAGGGGTTAGCTGAGGCCAACGTCCCGACTTTC
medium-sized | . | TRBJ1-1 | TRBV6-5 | CASSTGVGNTEAFF | TGTGCCAGCAGCACCGGGGTCGGGAACACTGAAGCTTTCTTT
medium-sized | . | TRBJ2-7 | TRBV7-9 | CASSLNQAYEQYF | TGTGCCAGCAGCTTAAATCAGGCTTACGAGCAGTACTTC
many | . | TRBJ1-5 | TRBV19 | CASSEAANQPQHF | TGTGCCAGTAGTGAGGCAGCTAATCAGCCCCAGCATTTT
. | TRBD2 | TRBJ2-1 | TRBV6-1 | CASSPGLAGIYNEQFF | TGTGCCAGCAGCCCAGGACTAGCGGGAATATACAATGAGCAGTTCTTC
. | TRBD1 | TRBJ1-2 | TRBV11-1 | CASSLPGTDYGYTF | TGTGCTAGCAGCCTCCCAGGGACAGACTATGGATACACCTTC
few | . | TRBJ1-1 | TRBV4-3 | CASSRAVLNTEAFF | TGCGCTAGCAGCCGAGCTGTACTTAACACTGAAGCTTTCTTT
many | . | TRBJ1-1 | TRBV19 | CASRSEFRGRTEAFF | TGTGCCAGTAGATCTGAGTTTAGGGGTCGCACTGAAGCTTTCTTT
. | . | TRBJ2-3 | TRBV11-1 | CASSGGSSVGARTDTQYF | TGCGCCAGCTCTGGGGGAAGCTCTGTTGGAGCCCGCACAGATACGCAGTATTTT
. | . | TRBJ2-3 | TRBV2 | CASLVGGEDTQYF | TGTGCCAGCCTGGTAGGGGGTGAAGATACGCAGTATTTT
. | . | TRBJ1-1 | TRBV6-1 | CASSEGQLGRLNTEAFF | TGTGCTAGCAGTGAAGGGCAATTAGGCAGGCTGAACACTGAAGCTTTCTTT
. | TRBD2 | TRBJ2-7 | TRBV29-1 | CSALGETSATSYEQYF | TGCAGCGCTCTGGGGGAGACTAGCGCAACCTCCTACGAGCAGTACTTC
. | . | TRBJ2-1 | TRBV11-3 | CASSLDNGSGHNEQSF | TGTGCCAGTAGCCTCGATAACGGGAGCGGGCACAATGAGCAGTCCTTC
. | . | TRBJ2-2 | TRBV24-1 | CPTSPIGTNTGKLFF | TGTCCCACCAGTCCTATAGGAACGAACACCGGGAAGCTGTTTTTT
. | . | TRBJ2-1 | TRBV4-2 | CASSRELETNGQFF | TGTGCCAGCAGCCGAGAACTAGAAACGAATGGGCAGTTCTTC
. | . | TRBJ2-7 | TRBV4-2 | CASSQVGSTYYDEYF | TGTGCCAGCAGCCAAGTCGGTAGCACTTACTACGATGAGTACTTC
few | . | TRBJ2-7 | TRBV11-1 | CARRGKRSYEHYF | TGTGCCCGAAGGGGGAAGCGATCCTACGAGCATTACTTC
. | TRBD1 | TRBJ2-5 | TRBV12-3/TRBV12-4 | CASTFYGQVDQETQYF | TGTGCCAGCACTTTCTATGGACAGGTGGACCAAGAGACCCAGTACTTC
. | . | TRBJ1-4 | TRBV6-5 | CASSRAATSEKLFF | TGTGCCAGCAGCAGGGCCGCAACTAGTGAAAAACTGTTTTTT
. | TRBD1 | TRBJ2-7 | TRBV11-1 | CASRGKQSYEHYF | TGTGCTAGCAGGGGGAAGCAATCCTACGAGCATTACTTC
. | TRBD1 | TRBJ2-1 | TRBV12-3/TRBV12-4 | CANNLGQGDVNEQFF | TGTGCCAACAATTTGGGACAGGGAGATGTCAATGAGCAATTCTTC
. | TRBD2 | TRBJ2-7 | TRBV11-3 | CAGSPGEGDYDRYF | TGTGCCGGCAGTCCTGGAGAAGGGGACTACGACCGGTACTTC
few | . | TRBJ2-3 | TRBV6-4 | CASSATNGDTRYF | TGTGCCAGCAGCGCAACGAACGGAGATACGCGGTATTTT
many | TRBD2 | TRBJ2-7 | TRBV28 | CASSGGTSGSTVYEQYF | TGTGCCAGCAGTGGGGGCACTAGCGGGAGCACAGTCTACGAGCAGTACTTC
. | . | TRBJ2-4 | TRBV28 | CASSPPGSARNVQYF | TGTGCCAGCAGCCCTCCCGGGTCGGCCAGAAACGTTCAATACTTC
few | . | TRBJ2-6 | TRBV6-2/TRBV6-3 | CASISGGGLPMANVLTF | TGTGCCAGCATCTCCGGAGGGGGTTTACCTATGGCCAACGTCCTGACTTTC
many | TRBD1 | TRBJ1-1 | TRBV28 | CASRQAGGTEAFF | TGTGCCAGCAGACAAGCAGGGGGCACTGAAGCTTTCTTT
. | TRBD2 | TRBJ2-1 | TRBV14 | CASSAIAGWVNNEQSF | TGTGCCAGCAGTGCCATAGCGGGATGGGTAAACAATGAACAGTCCTTC
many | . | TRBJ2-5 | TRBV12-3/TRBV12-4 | CASSQRSQETQHF | TGTGCCAGCAGTCAAAGGTCTCAAGAGACCCAGCACTTC
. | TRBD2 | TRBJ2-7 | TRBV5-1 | CASSLAGVGGRYF | TGCGCCAGCAGCTTAGCGGGAGTAGGCGGGCGGTACTTC
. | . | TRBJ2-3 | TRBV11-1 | CAGSSGGSSVGACTDTQYF | TGTGCCGGCAGTTCTGGGGGAAGCTCTGTTGGAGCCTGCACAGATACGCAGTATTTT